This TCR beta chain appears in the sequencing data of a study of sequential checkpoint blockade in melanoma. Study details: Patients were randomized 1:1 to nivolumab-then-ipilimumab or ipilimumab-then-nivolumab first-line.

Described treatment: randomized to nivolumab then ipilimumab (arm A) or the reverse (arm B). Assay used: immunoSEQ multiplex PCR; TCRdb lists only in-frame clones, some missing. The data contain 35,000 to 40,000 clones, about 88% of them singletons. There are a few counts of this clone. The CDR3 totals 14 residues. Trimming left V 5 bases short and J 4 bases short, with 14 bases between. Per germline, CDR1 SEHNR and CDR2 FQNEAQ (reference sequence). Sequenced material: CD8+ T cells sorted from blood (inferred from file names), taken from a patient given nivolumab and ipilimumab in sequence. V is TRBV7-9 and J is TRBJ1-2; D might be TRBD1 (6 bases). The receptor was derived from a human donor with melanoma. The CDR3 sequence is CASSTDRRLYGYTF. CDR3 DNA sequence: TGTGCCAGCAGCACTGACAGGAGACTCTATGGCTACACCTTC.